Presented here are 32 T cell receptor beta chains from one specimen sequenced in a study of T cell responses to AZD1222 COVID-19 vaccine. Here immunoSEQ multiplex PCR was the method, and the copy in TCRdb shows in-frame clones only, minus some. The table shows about 130,000 clones, with 75% to 90% occurring only once. The sample consisted of peripheral blood, taken on day 0 of AZD1222 vaccination. These receptors originate from an adult in good health.

The chain uses TRBV6-5 and TRBJ1-1, with 10 nucleotides matching TRBD1. This CDR3 spans 16 amino acids. Trimming cost V 2 bases and J 6 bases; bases outside gene matches: 9. Germline V gene lookup returns CDR1 MNHEY and CDR2 SVGAGI. Here the CDR3 DNA reads TGTGCCAGCAGTTACCGGGACTGGGACAGGGGCGCTGAAGCTTTCTTT. Its protein is CASSYRDWDRGAEAFF.

This chain joins TRBV24-1 and TRBJ2-3; 7 nucleotides line up with TRBD2. Unmatched junction bases numbered 1, after V lost 6 bases and J lost 2 bases. This CDR3 has 13 amino acids. Germline V gene sequence: CDR1 KGHDR, CDR2 SFDVKD. The CDR3, as DNA: TGTGCCACCAGTCTAGCGGACACAGATACGCAGTATTTT. This codes for CATSLADTDTQYF.

The rearrangement links TRBV7-9 to TRBJ1-2; 10 nucleotides match TRBD1. This CDR3 has 15 amino acids. V shed 8 bases, J shed 1 base, and the junction held 7 bases outside the gene matches. Germline values: CDR1 SEHNR, CDR2 FQNEAQ (reference sequence). The CDR3 region has the DNA TGTGCCAGCGGACACGACAGGGGGCTTAACTATGGCTACACCTTC. This sequence encodes CASGHDRGLNYGYTF.

V and J are TRBV11-1 and TRBJ2-7; D gene ambiguous. Per germline, CDR1 SGHAT and CDR2 FQDESV (reference sequence). Trimming removed 3 bases from V and 3 bases from J, with 12 bases in between. CDR3 length equals 14 residues. CDR3 DNA sequence: TGTGCCAGCAGCTTCCAACTGGGGTACTACGAGCAGTACTTC. Translation: CASSFQLGYYEQYF.

This sequence joins TRBV2 and TRBJ1-6; 8 bases match TRBD1. Germline V gene lookup returns CDR1 SNHLY and CDR2 FYNNEI. This CDR3 region has 14 residues. The junction had 4 bases not matched to a gene; V was cut back by 6 bases and J by 6 bases. The CDR3 spells CASRRQGTNSPLHF. In nucleotides, the CDR3 is TGTGCCAGCAGACGACAGGGGACTAATTCACCCCTCCACTTT.

Only one count was recorded for this clone. V is TRBV6-5 and J is TRBJ1-2; 11 bases match TRBD1. This CDR3 region has 15 residues. V shed 4 bases and J 4 bases; nucleotides not matched to a gene: 5. CDR1 MNHEY and CDR2 SVGAGI come from the germline V gene. The CDR3 DNA is TGTGCCAGCAGTTTTTTAGGACAGGGGGCCTATGGCTACACCTTC. This translates into CASSFLGQGAYGYTF.

In this sample, this clone turned up a few times. V usage is TRBV7-6 and J usage is TRBJ1-6, with D uncertain. Trimming pared 3 bases from V and 6 bases from J, leaving 0 bases between. The CDR3 covers 11 residues. Per the germline V gene, CDR1 is SGHVS and CDR2 is FNYEAQ. The CDR3, as DNA: TGTGCCAGCAGCTTTAATTCACCCCTCCACTTT. Protein: CASSFNSPLHF.

The chain carries TRBV6-5 and TRBJ1-1; no firm D call. Trimming left V 2 bases short and J 3 bases short, with 10 bases between. Per germline, CDR1 MNHEY and CDR2 SVGAGI. The CDR3 is made up of 14 amino acids. The CDR3 sequence is CASSYAGVDTEAFF. CDR3 DNA: TGTGCCAGCAGTTACGCCGGGGTGGACACTGAAGCTTTCTTT.

The chain employs TRBV10-2 and TRBJ1-1, with a possible D match to TRBD1 (5 bases). CDR1 is WSHSY, CDR2 SAAADI, per germline. This CDR3 is 16 amino acids long. The germline V and J ends were trimmed by 5 bases and 0 bases, with 16 bases remaining between them. The CDR3 DNA sequence: TGCGCCAGCAGTCTTTCCCCCGGGGGGATGAACACTGAAGCTTTCTTT. Translation gives CASSLSPGGMNTEAFF.

CDR3 in DNA: TGTGCCAGCAGCTTAACAGGAATTCTTAATGAAAAACTGTTTTTT. As protein: CASSLTGILNEKLFF. The V call is TRBV7-2, the J call TRBJ1-4; TRBD1 is a possible D gene (5 bases). The CDR3 spans 15 residues. Trimming left V 2 bases short and J 4 bases short, with 11 bases between. The germline V gene has CDR1 SGHTA and CDR2 FQGNSA.

The CDR3 DNA sequence: TGTGCCAGCGCGGATAGCGGGGGGGCCAAAGATACGCAGTATTTT. It codes for CASADSGGAKDTQYF. V usage is TRBV3-1 (or the pseudogene TRBV3-2) and J usage is TRBJ2-3, with TRBD2 matching 11 bases. This CDR3 has 15 residues. J was trimmed by 5 bases and V by 8 bases; bases with no gene match: 9. Per germline, CDR1 LGHDT and CDR2 YNNKEL (reference sequence).

This chain connects TRBV24-1 to TRBJ1-2; no clear D gene. Trimming took off 4 bases at V and 8 bases at J, with 16 bases between the two ends. This CDR3 has 14 amino acids. Germline V gene data show CDR1 as KGHDR and CDR2 as SFDVKD. Here the CDR3 reads CATSEGREVGGYTF. CDR3 nucleotides: TGTGCCACCAGTGAGGGGAGGGAGGTTGGAGGCTACACCTTC.

V is TRBV12-3 or TRBV12-4 and J is TRBJ1-1; D gene uncertain. V lost 2 bases, J lost 11 bases, and 12 bases lay in between. The CDR3 extends over 12 amino acids. This CDR3 reads CASSLLSHEAFF. The CDR3 region has the DNA TGTGCCAGCAGTTTACTCAGCCATGAGGCTTTCTTT.

The chain employs TRBV18 and TRBJ2-3; 8 positions agree with TRBD1. The germline V gene has CDR1 KGHSH and CDR2 LQKENI. The CDR3 extends over 18 amino acids. V was clipped by 1 base and J by 1 base; unmatched bases: 10. In DNA, the CDR3 is TGTGCCAGCTCACCACGCACGACGATACAGGGGGGCACAGATACGCAGTATTTT. It codes for CASSPRTTIQGGTDTQYF.

This clone has just one count. Within the sample, other DNA sequences also encode this same CDR3. The J gene is TRBJ2-7, the V gene TRBV30; the D call may be TRBD1 or TRBD2 (5 bases each). V lost 3 bases and J 2 bases, leaving 8 bases between the germline ends. The CDR3 loop spans 12 amino acids. Per the germline V gene, CDR1 is GTSNPN and CDR2 is SVGIG (reference sequence). The CDR3 reads CAWSLGPYEQYF. The CDR3 DNA is TGTGCCTGGAGCCTGGGACCCTACGAGCAGTACTTC.

This chain connects TRBV18 to TRBJ2-3; the match to TRBD2 covers 10 bases. Germline CDR1 KGHSH, CDR2 LQKENI. The CDR3 contains 15 residues. The J segment lost 5 bases and the V segment lost 3 bases, leaving 5 bases of the junction unmatched. CDR3 residues: CASSPSGGAGDTQYF. The DNA of the CDR3 is TGTGCCAGCTCACCCAGCGGGGGGGCAGGAGATACGCAGTATTTT.

The rearrangement joins TRBV3-1 (or the pseudogene TRBV3-2) to TRBJ2-3; D is perhaps TRBD1 or TRBD2 (5 bases each). Per germline, CDR1 LGHDT and CDR2 YNNKEL (reference sequence). This CDR3 contains 14 residues. The V end lost 7 bases, the J end lost 0 bases, and 11 bases lay between the germline ends. In nucleotides, the CDR3 is TGTGCCAGCACCCAGGGACGGAGCACAGATACGCAGTATTTT. It is translated as CASTQGRSTDTQYF.

The gene calls are TRBV7-8 and TRBJ2-7, with unresolved D. The length of the CDR3 is 15 residues. The V end was cut by 5 bases, the J end by 6 bases, with 20 bases between. CDR1 and CDR2 from the germline V gene are SGHVS and FQNEAQ. The CDR3 sequence is CASSPLGRQPGEQYF. CDR3 sequence (DNA): TGTGCCAGCAGCCCTCTGGGCAGGCAGCCTGGCGAGCAGTACTTC.

V is TRBV6-5 and J is TRBJ2-2; 7 bases fit TRBD1. The junction had 5 bases not matched to a gene; V was cut back by 7 bases and J by 3 bases. The CDR3 runs 14 residues. Germline assignment: CDR1 MNHEY and CDR2 SVGAGI. CDR3 sequence: CASTPDRDTGELFF. CDR3 DNA: TGTGCCAGCACCCCCGACAGGGACACCGGGGAGCTGTTTTTT.

The chain recombines TRBV7-2 with TRBJ1-5; 7 bases fit TRBD1. CDR3 length equals 16 residues. V lost 5 bases and J lost 0; bases outside the gene matches: 7. CDR1 and CDR2 from the germline V gene are SGHTA and FQGNSA. The CDR3 DNA is TGTGCCAGCAGCCAACCGGGACAGCTTAGCAATCAGCCCCAGCATTTT. It is translated as CASSQPGQLSNQPQHF.

This chain links TRBV11-3 with TRBJ2-7; perhaps TRBD2 as D (6 bases). Germline-derived CDR1 and CDR2 are SGHNT and YENEEA. Trimming removed 3 bases from V and 2 bases from J, with 8 bases in between. There are 13 residues in the CDR3. CDR3 amino acids: CASSLGGPYEQYF. The CDR3 DNA reads as TGTGCCAGCAGCTTGGGGGGACCCTACGAGCAGTACTTC. The full variable domain, completed using reference TRBV11-3 and TRBJ2-7, is EAGVVQSPRYKIIEKKQPVAFWCNPISGHNTLYWYLQNLGQGPELLIRYENEEAVDDSQLPKDRFSAERLKGVDSTLKIQPAELGDSAVYLCASSLGGPYEQYFGPGTRLTVT.

The rearrangement uses TRBV9 and TRBJ1-5; D possibly corresponds to TRBD1 (5 bases). The germline V gene encodes CDR1 SGDLS and CDR2 YYNGEE. The CDR3 is 15 residues long. V gave up 0 bases and J gave up 1 base, with 8 bases separating them. CDR3 loop: CASSVEGASNQPQHF. The DNA for the CDR3 is TGTGCCAGCAGCGTAGAAGGGGCAAGCAATCAGCCCCAGCATTTT.

The chain has TRBV4-3 and TRBJ2-7; perhaps TRBD1 as D (5 bases). Germline V gene data show CDR1 as LGHNA and CDR2 as YSLEER. Trimming left V 0 bases short and J 3 bases short, with 12 bases between. CDR3 length: 15 residues. CDR3 sequence: CASSQDRRGSYEQYF. CDR3 bases: TGCGCCAGCAGCCAAGATCGAAGGGGAAGCTACGAGCAGTACTTC.

J is TRBJ1-1 and V is TRBV11-3, with TRBD1 as a possible D gene (6 bases). Germline-derived CDR1 and CDR2 are SGHNT and YENEEA. The V and J ends lost 0 bases and 1 base respectively, with 12 bases between them. CDR3 length equals 16 residues. CDR3 nucleotides: TGTGCCAGCAGCTTAGATGGAAACAGGGCGAACACTGAAGCTTTCTTT. It encodes CASSLDGNRANTEAFF.

The chain carries TRBV27 and TRBJ1-2, with D perhaps TRBD1 (6 bases). Germline CDR1 is MNHEY and CDR2 is SMNVEV (reference sequence). V lost 5 bases, J lost 0 bases, and 16 bases lay in between. The CDR3 covers 16 residues. The CDR3 coding sequence is TGTGCCAGCAGTACGAGACAGGACCCGGCTAACTATGGCTACACCTTC. Protein product: CASSTRQDPANYGYTF.

The chain has TRBV18 and TRBJ1-4, with 9 bases lining up with TRBD1. The germline V gene has CDR1 KGHSH and CDR2 LQKENI. The CDR3 totals 14 residues. Germline trimming cut 2 bases from V and 8 bases from J; bases unmatched to any gene: 3. CDR3 loop: CASSPRDRDEKLFF. CDR3 nucleotides: TGTGCCAGCTCACCAAGGGACAGGGACGAAAAACTGTTTTTT.

The V and J genes are TRBV5-1 and TRBJ1-6, with a weak D call TRBD1 (5 bases). With 4 bases removed from V and 14 bases from J, the gap between germline ends came to 19 bases. This CDR3 region has 14 residues. CDR1 is SGHRS and CDR2 is YFSETQ in the germline V gene. CDR3 protein: CASSPGSPVESLHF. The CDR3 DNA sequence: TGCGCCAGCAGCCCAGGGTCCCCGGTGGAGTCCCTCCACTTT.

This clone came up a few times. This rearrangement joins TRBV29-1 to TRBJ1-6; 8 bases map to TRBD1. V shed 4 bases and J 14 bases; nucleotides not matched to a gene: 4. This CDR3 region has 11 residues. The germline V gene encodes CDR1 SQVTM and CDR2 ANQGSEA. The CDR3 sequence: CSVVRGPALHF. The CDR3 nucleotides are TGCAGCGTTGTCAGGGGGCCGGCCCTCCACTTT.

This chain uses TRBV6-5 with TRBJ1-2; 8 nucleotides line up with TRBD1. The ends lost 6 bases at V and 0 bases at J; junction bases unmatched: 3. Looked up from germline, CDR1 is MNHEY and CDR2 is SVGAGI. CDR3 length: 14 residues. This chain's CDR3 is CASSWTGTNYGYTF. The CDR3 DNA sequence: TGTGCCAGCAGCTGGACAGGGACTAACTATGGCTACACCTTC.

The J gene is TRBJ2-7, the V gene TRBV5-1; 8 bases agree with TRBD2. The V and J ends lost 5 bases and 3 bases, in that order; junction bases with no gene match: 7. Germline CDR1 and CDR2: SGHRS and YFSETQ. CDR3 length: 14 amino acids. For the CDR3, the DNA is TGCGCCAGCAGAACCGGGACTAGTGGCTACGAGCAGTACTTC. As protein: CASRTGTSGYEQYF. The whole variable domain, remainder taken from reference TRBV5-1 and TRBJ2-7, is KAGVTQTPRYLIKTRGQQVTLSCSPISGHRSVSWYQQTPGQGLQFLFEYFSETQRNKGNFPGRFSGRQFSNSRSEMNVSTLELGDSALYLCASRTGTSGYEQYFGPGTRLTVT.

As regards this clone: A read error may produce the germline difference seen at one junction end. The gene calls are TRBV6-2 or TRBV6-3 and TRBJ2-3, with 7 bases lining up with TRBD1. The CDR3 spans 11 residues. The germline CDR1 and CDR2 sequences are MNHEY and SVGEGT. This CDR3 is CASSSGGPLSF. The CDR3 DNA follows: TGTGCCAGCAGTTCAGGGGGACCTCTCTCCTTT.

The J gene is TRBJ2-7, the V gene TRBV5-6; D might be TRBD1 (5 bases). The germline V gene encodes CDR1 SGHDT and CDR2 YYEEEE. The CDR3 is 13 residues long. V was clipped by 10 bases and J by 5 bases, with 19 bases between them. CDR3 coding DNA: TGTGCCTGCGCAGGTCCAAAAGGGGACGAGCAGTACTTC. Translation: CACAGPKGDEQYF. Together with reference TRBV5-6 and TRBJ2-7, the CDR3 gives the full variable domain: DAGVTQSPTHLIKTRGQQVTLRCSPKSGHDTVSWYQQALGQGPQFIFQYYEEEERQRGNFPDRFSGHQFPNYSSELNVNALLLGDSALYLCACAGPKGDEQYFGPGTRLTVT.